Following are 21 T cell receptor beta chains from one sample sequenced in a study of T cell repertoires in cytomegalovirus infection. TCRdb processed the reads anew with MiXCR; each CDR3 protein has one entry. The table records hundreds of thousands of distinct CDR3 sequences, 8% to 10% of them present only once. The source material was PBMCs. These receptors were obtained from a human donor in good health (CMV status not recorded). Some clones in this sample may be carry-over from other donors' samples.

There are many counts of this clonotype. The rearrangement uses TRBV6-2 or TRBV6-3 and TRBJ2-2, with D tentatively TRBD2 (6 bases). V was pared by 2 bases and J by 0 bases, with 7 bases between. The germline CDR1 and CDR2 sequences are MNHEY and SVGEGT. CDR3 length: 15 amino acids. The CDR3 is CASSYRGTNTGELFF. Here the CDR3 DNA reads TGTGCCAGCAGTTACCGCGGGACGAACACCGGGGAGCTGTTTTTT.

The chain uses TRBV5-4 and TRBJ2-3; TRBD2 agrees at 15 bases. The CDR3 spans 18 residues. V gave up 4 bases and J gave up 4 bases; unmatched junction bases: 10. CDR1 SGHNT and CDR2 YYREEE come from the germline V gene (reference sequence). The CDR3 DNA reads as TGTGCCAGCAGCATGGGGACTAGCGGGGGGACGACGGCAGATACGCAGTATTTT. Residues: CASSMGTSGGTTADTQYF.

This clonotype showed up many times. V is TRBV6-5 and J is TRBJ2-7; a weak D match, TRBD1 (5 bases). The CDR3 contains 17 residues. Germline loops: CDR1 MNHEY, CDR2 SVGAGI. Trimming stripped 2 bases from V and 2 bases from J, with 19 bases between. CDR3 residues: CASSYRLFRVSPYEQYF. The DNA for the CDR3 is TGTGCCAGCAGTTACCGACTTTTCAGGGTCTCACCCTACGAGCAGTACTTC.

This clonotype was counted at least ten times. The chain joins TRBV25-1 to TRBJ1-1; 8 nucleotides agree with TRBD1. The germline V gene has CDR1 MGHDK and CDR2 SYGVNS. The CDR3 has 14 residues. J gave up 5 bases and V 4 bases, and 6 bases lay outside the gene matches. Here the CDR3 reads CASSGRTGKTEAFF. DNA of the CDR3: TGTGCCAGCAGTGGCCGGACAGGGAAAACTGAAGCTTTCTTT.

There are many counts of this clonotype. Written as DNA, the CDR3 is TGTGCCAGCAGGGGAAACAGGGGCCAGCCCCAGCATTTT. It specifies CASRGNRGQPQHF. The rearrangement links TRBV6-1 to TRBJ1-5, with 7 bases matching TRBD1. The CDR3 sequence is 13 residues long. Germline V gives CDR1 MNHNS, CDR2 SASEGT. The V gene end was trimmed by 6 bases and the J gene end by 7 bases; junction bases not matched to a gene: 6.

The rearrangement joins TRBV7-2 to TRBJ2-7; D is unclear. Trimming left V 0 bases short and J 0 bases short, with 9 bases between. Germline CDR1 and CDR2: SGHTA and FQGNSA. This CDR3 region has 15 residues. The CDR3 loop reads CASSLALLSSYEQYF. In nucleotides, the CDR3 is TGTGCCAGCAGCTTAGCTCTCCTGAGCTCCTACGAGCAGTACTTC.

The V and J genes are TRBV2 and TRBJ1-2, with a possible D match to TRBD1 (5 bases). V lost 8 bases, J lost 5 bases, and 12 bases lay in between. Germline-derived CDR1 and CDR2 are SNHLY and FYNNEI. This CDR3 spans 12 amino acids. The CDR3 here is CASGAAFYGYTF. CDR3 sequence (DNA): TGTGCCAGCGGGGCAGCATTTTATGGCTACACCTTC.

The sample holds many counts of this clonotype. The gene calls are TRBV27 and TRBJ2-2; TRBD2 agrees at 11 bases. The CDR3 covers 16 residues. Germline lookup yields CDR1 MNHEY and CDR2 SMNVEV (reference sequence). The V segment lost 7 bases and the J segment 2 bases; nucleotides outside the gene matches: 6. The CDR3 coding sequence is TGTGCCAGCACCTCACTAGCGGGGGTAAACACCGGGGAGCTGTTTTTT. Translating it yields CASTSLAGVNTGELFF.

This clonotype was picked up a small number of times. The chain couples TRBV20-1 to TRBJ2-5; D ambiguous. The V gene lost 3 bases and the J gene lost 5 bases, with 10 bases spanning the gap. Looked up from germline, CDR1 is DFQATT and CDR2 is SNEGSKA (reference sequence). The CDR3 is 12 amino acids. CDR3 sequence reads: CSARDNVETQYF. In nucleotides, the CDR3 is TGCAGTGCTAGGGATAACGTGGAGACCCAGTACTTC.

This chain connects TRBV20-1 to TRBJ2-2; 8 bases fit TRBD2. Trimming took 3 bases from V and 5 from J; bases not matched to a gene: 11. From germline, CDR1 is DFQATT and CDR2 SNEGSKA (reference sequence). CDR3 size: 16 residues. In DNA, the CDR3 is TGCAGTGCTAGCCAAAAGCGGGAGATCGGTACCGGGGAGCTGTTTTTT. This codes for CSASQKREIGTGELFF.

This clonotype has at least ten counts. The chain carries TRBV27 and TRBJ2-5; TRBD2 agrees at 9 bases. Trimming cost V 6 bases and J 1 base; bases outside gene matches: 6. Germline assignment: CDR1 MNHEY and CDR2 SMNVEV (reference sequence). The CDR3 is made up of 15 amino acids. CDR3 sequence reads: CASRGASGIQETQYF. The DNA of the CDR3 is TGTGCCAGCAGAGGAGCTAGCGGGATCCAAGAGACCCAGTACTTC.

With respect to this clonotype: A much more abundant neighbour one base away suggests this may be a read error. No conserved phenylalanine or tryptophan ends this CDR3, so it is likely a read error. In nucleotides, the CDR3 is TGTGCCAGCTCCGACGGACCGAACACTGAAGCTTTCCTT. This gives the protein CASSDGPNTEAFL. The J gene is TRBJ1-1, the V gene TRBV19; no clear D gene. V was trimmed by 9 bases and J by 1 base, leaving 12 bases between them. In germline, CDR1 is LNHDA, CDR2 SQIVND (reference sequence). The CDR3 extends over 13 amino acids.

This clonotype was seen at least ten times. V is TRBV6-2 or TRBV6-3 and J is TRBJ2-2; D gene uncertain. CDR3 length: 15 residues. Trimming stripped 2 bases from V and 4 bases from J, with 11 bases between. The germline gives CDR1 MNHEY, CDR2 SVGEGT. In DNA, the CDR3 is TGTGCCAGCAGTTACGACTTTGGGTCCACCGGGGAGCTGTTTTTT. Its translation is CASSYDFGSTGELFF.

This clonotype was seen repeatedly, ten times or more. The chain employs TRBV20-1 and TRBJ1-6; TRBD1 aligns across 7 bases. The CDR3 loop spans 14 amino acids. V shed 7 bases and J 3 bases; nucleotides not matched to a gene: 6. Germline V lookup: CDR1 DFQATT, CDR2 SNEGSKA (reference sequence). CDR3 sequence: CSVLGQYYNSPLHF. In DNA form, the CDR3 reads TGCAGTGTTCTGGGACAGTACTATAATTCACCCCTCCACTTT.

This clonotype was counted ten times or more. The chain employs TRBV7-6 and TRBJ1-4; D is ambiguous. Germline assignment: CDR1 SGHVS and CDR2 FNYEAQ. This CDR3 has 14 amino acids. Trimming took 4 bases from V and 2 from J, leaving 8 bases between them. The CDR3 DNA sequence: TGTGCCAGCAGCTCCAGACGGACTAATGAAAAACTGTTTTTT. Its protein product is CASSSRRTNEKLFF.

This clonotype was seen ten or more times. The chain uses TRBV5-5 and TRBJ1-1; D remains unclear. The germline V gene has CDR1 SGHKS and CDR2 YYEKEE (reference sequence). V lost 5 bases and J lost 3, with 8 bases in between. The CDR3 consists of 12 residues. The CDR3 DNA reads TGTGCCAGCAGACACCGGGACACTGAAGCTTTCTTT. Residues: CASRHRDTEAFF.

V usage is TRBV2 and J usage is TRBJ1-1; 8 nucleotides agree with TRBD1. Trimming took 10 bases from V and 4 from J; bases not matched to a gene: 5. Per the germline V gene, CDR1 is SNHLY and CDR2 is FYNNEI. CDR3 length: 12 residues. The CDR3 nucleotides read TGTGCCATCGGACAGGGCGGCACTGAAGCTTTCTTT. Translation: CAIGQGGTEAFF.

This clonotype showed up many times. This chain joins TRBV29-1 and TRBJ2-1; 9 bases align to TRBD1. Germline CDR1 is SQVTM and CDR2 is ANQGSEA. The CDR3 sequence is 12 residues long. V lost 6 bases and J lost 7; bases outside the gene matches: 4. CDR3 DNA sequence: TGCAGCGTAAGGACAGGGGAGAATGAGCAGTTCTTC. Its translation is CSVRTGENEQFF.

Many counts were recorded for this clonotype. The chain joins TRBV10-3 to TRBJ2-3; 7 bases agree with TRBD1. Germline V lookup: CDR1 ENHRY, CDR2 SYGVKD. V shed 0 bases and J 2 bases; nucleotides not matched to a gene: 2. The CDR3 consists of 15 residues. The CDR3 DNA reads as TGTGCCATCAGTGAGTCCGGGACAGACACAGATACGCAGTATTTT. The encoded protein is CAISESGTDTDTQYF.

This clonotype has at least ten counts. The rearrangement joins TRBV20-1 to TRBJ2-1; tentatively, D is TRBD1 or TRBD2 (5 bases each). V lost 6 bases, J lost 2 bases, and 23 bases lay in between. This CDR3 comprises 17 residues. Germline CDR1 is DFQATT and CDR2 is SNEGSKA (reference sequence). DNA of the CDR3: TGCAGTGCCCCCCGGGACGCAGCCCCTGGTCCCTACAATGAGCAGTTCTTC. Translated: CSAPRDAAPGPYNEQFF.

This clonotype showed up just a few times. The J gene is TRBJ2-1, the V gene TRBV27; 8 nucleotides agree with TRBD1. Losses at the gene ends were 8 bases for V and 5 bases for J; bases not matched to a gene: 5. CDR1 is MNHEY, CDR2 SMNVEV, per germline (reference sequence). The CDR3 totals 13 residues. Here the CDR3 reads CASRTGPNNEQFF. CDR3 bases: TGTGCCAGCCGGACAGGGCCGAACAATGAGCAGTTCTTC.